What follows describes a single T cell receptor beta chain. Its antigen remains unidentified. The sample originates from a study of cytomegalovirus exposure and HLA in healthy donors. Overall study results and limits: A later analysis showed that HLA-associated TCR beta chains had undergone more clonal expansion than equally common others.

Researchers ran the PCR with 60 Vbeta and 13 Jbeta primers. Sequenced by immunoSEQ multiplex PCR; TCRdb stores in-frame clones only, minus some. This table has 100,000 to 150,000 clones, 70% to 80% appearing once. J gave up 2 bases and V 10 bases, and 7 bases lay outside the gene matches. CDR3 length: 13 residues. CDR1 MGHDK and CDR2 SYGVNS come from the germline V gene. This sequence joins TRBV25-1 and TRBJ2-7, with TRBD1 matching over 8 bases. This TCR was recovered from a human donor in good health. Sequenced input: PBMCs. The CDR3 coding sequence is TGTGCCACCACCGGGACAGGAGCCTACGAGCAGTACTTC. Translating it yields CATTGTGAYEQYF.